This T cell receptor (beta chain) was recorded in a study of graft-versus-host responses after intestinal transplantation. Study summary: Each of the recipients got a multivisceral, liver-intestinal, or isolated intestinal transplant. Every recipient had anti-thymocyte globulin induction and 2 to 4 years of tacrolimus plus steroids. Study findings and constraints: Early post-transplant declines in HvG were associated with peak levels of circulating GvH clones. The recipient marrow held GvH clones, and some of them showed up first in ileum or blood.

The CDR3 loop spans 14 amino acids. V shed 4 bases and J shed 6 bases, with 16 bases lying between them. Germline values: CDR1 SGHDT, CDR2 YYEEEE. Concerning this clone: Its antigen is undetermined.

Produced via immunoSEQ multiplex PCR; TCRdb's table is partial and in-frame only. The sample includes 80,000 to 90,000 clones, roughly 90% of them seen just once. The sequence derives from a human donor who received an intestinal transplant. The chain couples TRBV5-6 to TRBJ1-1; D gene uncertain. Sequencing was performed on unstimulated CD4+ T cells sorted from spleen or lymph node cells, taken before intestinal transplant. CDR3 sequence: CASSPGLRRAEAFF. Here the CDR3 DNA reads TGTGCCAGCAGCCCGGGTTTGAGGCGCGCTGAAGCTTTCTTT.